This T cell receptor (beta chain) was sequenced in a study of identical twins. The V gene's germline CDR1 is MNHEY and CDR2 SMNVEV (reference sequence). V was pared by 4 bases and J by 7 bases, with 14 bases between. The CDR3 is 13 amino acids. Only healthy Caucasians were enrolled as donors. General observations from the study: A lower insertion count was a feature of abundant cord blood beta clonotypes, with no such feature in memory repertoires. Findings depended on cross-sectional statistics rather than tracking the same donors.

A universal primer site came from template switching; cDNA carried unique molecular identifiers. TCRdb reprocessed the 5' RACE reads with MiXCR, giving one entry per CDR3 protein. The table has around 1.7 million distinct CDR3 sequences, less than 40% seen once. Concerning this clonotype itself: The antigen remains undetermined.

The chain uses TRBV27 and TRBJ2-7, with D unclear. The clonotype originates from a newborn girl in good health. The sequenced sample consisted of cord blood. CDR3: CASSYLVNGEQYF. CDR3 DNA: TGTGCCAGCAGTTATCTAGTGAATGGTGAGCAGTACTTC.